The 25 T cell receptor beta chains presented below share a single source sample, sequenced in a study of T cell repertoires in cytomegalovirus infection (dated by TCRdb to between 2018 and 2021). Sequencing instrument: Illumina HiSeq 1500. Through fastp at Q25 and MiXCR, TCRdb rebuilt clones from the public reads, retaining in-frame beta chains. Duplicate CDR3 protein sequences are folded into a single record with the most common DNA and genes. The sample table records some 150,000 distinct CDR3 sequences; about 6.1% of these occur just once. The top ten clonotypes cover 15% to 20% of the sample. Input material: PBMCs. Receptors originate from a human donor in good health (CMV status not recorded). Some clones in this sample may be carry-over from other donors' samples.

This clonotype was seen repeatedly, ten times or more. J is TRBJ2-3 and V is TRBV28; D may be TRBD2 (6 bases). This CDR3 is 16 amino acids long. The V gene lost 3 bases and the J gene lost 6 bases, with 19 bases spanning the gap. Germline V gives CDR1 MDHEN, CDR2 SYDVKM. The CDR3 nucleotides are TGTGCCAGCAGTTTGTTCTCAGCGGGCCGAGGGGATACGCAGTATTTT. It is translated as CASSLFSAGRGDTQYF.

This clonotype was picked up a small number of times. The chain has TRBV29-1 and TRBJ1-1, with 7 bases aligning to TRBD1. Germline-derived CDR1 and CDR2 are SQVTM and ANQGSEA. V shed 5 bases and J 2 bases; nucleotides not matched to a gene: 8. The CDR3 spans 14 residues. The CDR3 region is CSVLLGTDNTEAFF. The CDR3 DNA reads TGCAGCGTTCTCCTGGGGACAGACAACACTGAAGCTTTCTTT.

Ten or more counts support this clonotype. The J gene is TRBJ2-5, the V gene TRBV20-1, with D possibly TRBD2 on 5 matching bases. V lost 5 bases and J lost 4, with 14 bases in between. This CDR3 has 13 residues. Germline-derived CDR1 and CDR2 are DFQATT and SNEGSKA (reference sequence). The DNA of the CDR3 is TGCAGTGCTCAGTCGGGAAATCGAGAGACCCAGTACTTC. Amino acids: CSAQSGNRETQYF.

On this clonotype: A much larger clonotype is one base distant, so this may be a read error. J is TRBJ2-7 and V is TRBV7-2; possibly TRBD1 for D (5 bases). CDR1 and CDR2 (germline): SGHTA, FQGNSA. The CDR3 extends over 14 amino acids. Trimming took off 1 base at V and 6 bases at J, with 13 bases between the two ends. In DNA form, the CDR3 reads TGTGCCAGCAGCTTAGGACAGACCAACTGCGAGCAGTACTTC. This codes for CASSLGQTNCEQYF.

In its sample, this clonotype was seen many times. The V gene is TRBV20-1, the J gene TRBJ1-5; the D is unclear. This CDR3 is 16 amino acids long. The V gene's germline CDR1 is DFQATT and CDR2 SNEGSKA (reference sequence). Deletions cut 0 bases from V and 1 base from J, with 13 bases between. In DNA form, the CDR3 reads TGCAGTGCTAGAGATAGGACTCTTGGGAGCAATCAGCCCCAGCATTTT. Its translation is CSARDRTLGSNQPQHF.

This clonotype counts as medium-sized (0.01 to 0.1%). CDR3 in DNA: TGTGCCAGCAGTCATACAGGGACAGTTCATGAGCAGTTCTTC. Encoded protein: CASSHTGTVHEQFF. The J gene is TRBJ2-1, the V gene TRBV6-2 or TRBV6-3; 7 bases align to TRBD1. Germline CDR1 MNHEY, CDR2 SVGEGT. The CDR3 runs to 14 residues. V lost 5 bases to trimming and J lost 8 bases; unmatched junction nucleotides: 9.

J is TRBJ1-1 and V is TRBV12-5; TRBD1 matches 7 bases. Germline CDR1 is LGHNT and CDR2 is FRNRAP. J was trimmed by 2 bases and V by 0 bases; bases with no gene match: 9. CDR3 length equals 17 residues. The DNA of the CDR3 is TGTGCTAGTGGTTTGGTACAAGTCGGGACAGTCAACACTGAAGCTTTCTTT. Encoded protein: CASGLVQVGTVNTEAFF.

The sample holds a few counts of this clonotype. Here the CDR3 reads CASSPGLQTNEKLFF. The CDR3 DNA is TGTGCCAGCTCACCAGGACTACAAACTAATGAAAAACTGTTTTTT. The rearrangement uses TRBV18 and TRBJ1-4; D call uncertain. The germline V gene has CDR1 KGHSH and CDR2 LQKENI. V shed 2 bases and J shed 1 base, with 8 bases lying between them. The CDR3 contains 15 residues.

This clonotype was detected only a few times. This CDR3 is CASSQAGQGFYEQYF. Here the CDR3 DNA reads TGTGCCAGCAGCCAAGCCGGACAGGGGTTCTACGAGCAGTACTTC. The chain carries TRBV14 and TRBJ2-7; TRBD1 aligns across 9 bases. Germline CDR1 and CDR2: SGHDN and FVKESK. The CDR3 sequence is 15 residues long. After removal of 1 base from V and 3 bases from J, the junction contained 4 bases not matched to a gene. Supplemented by reference TRBV14 and TRBJ2-7, the full variable domain reads EAGVTQFPSHSVIEKGQTVTLRCDPISGHDNLYWYRRVMGKEIKFLLHFVKESKQDESGMPNNRFLAERTGGTYSTLKVQPAELEDSGVYFCASSQAGQGFYEQYFGPGTRLTVT.

The J gene is TRBJ1-6, the V gene TRBV9, with a tentative D call TRBD1 (5 bases). V was trimmed by 3 bases and J by 4 bases, leaving 11 bases between them. CDR1 SGDLS and CDR2 YYNGEE come from the germline V gene. This CDR3 has 15 amino acids. CDR3 amino acids: CASSAAQGYNSPLHF. CDR3 DNA: TGTGCCAGCAGCGCGGCCCAGGGTTATAATTCACCCCTCCACTTT.

The table lists this clonotype with many counts. The chain joins TRBV7-3 to TRBJ2-7; TRBD1 agrees at 9 bases. Germline V gene sequence: CDR1 SGHTA, CDR2 FQGTGA. This CDR3 spans 13 amino acids. V was clipped by 2 bases and J by 5 bases; unmatched bases: 1. CDR3 sequence (DNA): TGTGCCAGCAGCTTAGGACAGGGGAACGAGCAGTACTTC. This sequence encodes CASSLGQGNEQYF.

This clonotype was counted many times. The chain uses TRBV7-2 and TRBJ1-1; D is undetermined. Trimming left V 2 bases short and J 7 bases short, with 11 bases between. The CDR3 covers 13 residues. The V gene's germline CDR1 is SGHTA and CDR2 FQGNSA. The CDR3 nucleotides read TGTGCCAGCAGCTTACGGAATATGGGTGAAGCTTTCTTT. Translated: CASSLRNMGEAFF.

This clonotype has only a few counts. The V and J genes are TRBV20-1 and TRBJ1-2; 10 bases line up with TRBD1. The CDR3 length is 15 residues. V gave up 6 bases and J gave up 2 bases; unmatched junction bases: 9. Looked up from germline, CDR1 is DFQATT and CDR2 is SNEGSKA (reference sequence). The chain's CDR3 is CSARDWTGGNYGYTF. DNA for the CDR3: TGCAGTGCGCGCGATTGGACAGGGGGAAACTATGGCTACACCTTC.

There are many counts of this clonotype. This chain uses TRBV5-6 with TRBJ1-1; D ambiguous. V gave up 1 base and J gave up 5 bases, with 9 bases separating them. CDR3 length equals 13 residues. Looked up from germline, CDR1 is SGHDT and CDR2 is YYEEEE. The CDR3 coding sequence is TGTGCCAGCAGCTTGAACAGTTGGACTGAAGCTTTCTTT. Encoded protein: CASSLNSWTEAFF.

The table lists this clonotype with a few counts. The chain recombines TRBV12-3 or TRBV12-4 with TRBJ2-5, with D possibly matching TRBD2 (5 bases). V gave up 8 bases and J gave up 4 bases, with 8 bases separating them. The length of the CDR3 is 11 residues. CDR3 DNA: TGTGCCAGCGGGGAGTTAGAGACCCAGTACTTC. Protein sequence: CASGELETQYF.

Points on this clonotype: A single base separates this from a much larger clone, so it may be a read error. The chain employs TRBV20-1 and TRBJ1-2; no clear D. The CDR3 spans 13 residues. Per the germline V gene, CDR1 is DFQATT and CDR2 is SNEGSKA (reference sequence). The CDR3 reads CSARPASLSGHTF. DNA of the CDR3: TGCAGTGCGCGCCCAGCCTCTTTAAGTGGCCACACCTTC.

This sequence joins TRBV12-3 or TRBV12-4 and TRBJ2-7; weak D call: TRBD1 (5 bases). The V and J ends lost 2 bases and 6 bases respectively, with 8 bases between them. The CDR3 length is 12 residues. CDR3 coding DNA: TGTGCCAGCAGTTTAAGGGGCCCCGAGCAGTACTTC. This sequence encodes CASSLRGPEQYF.

This clonotype was found many times. The chain carries TRBV7-8 and TRBJ2-7; no clear D. The V and J ends lost 1 base and 2 bases respectively, with 9 bases between them. The CDR3 consists of 14 residues. The germline V gene encodes CDR1 SGHVS and CDR2 FQNEAQ. The CDR3 is CASSLVDGTYEQYF. The CDR3 coding sequence is TGTGCCAGCAGCTTAGTGGACGGTACCTACGAGCAGTACTTC.

The chain carries TRBV5-1 and TRBJ1-1; 7 bases match TRBD1. J lost 0 bases, V lost 3 bases, and 11 bases had no gene match. CDR1 is SGHRS, CDR2 YFSETQ, per germline. This CDR3 spans 17 amino acids. The CDR3 region is CASSWWTGDVMNTEAFF. CDR3 bases: TGCGCCAGCAGCTGGTGGACAGGAGATGTCATGAACACTGAAGCTTTCTTT.

The chain uses TRBV28 and TRBJ2-3; D uncertain. Germline V gene data show CDR1 as MDHEN and CDR2 as SYDVKM. V was trimmed by 4 bases and J by 1 base, leaving 15 bases between them. There are 16 residues in the CDR3. CDR3 sequence: CASSSYYGMRTDTQYF. The CDR3 DNA reads TGTGCCAGCAGTTCTTATTATGGGATGCGCACAGATACGCAGTATTTT.

This clonotype was observed many times. The J gene is TRBJ2-7, the V gene TRBV12-3 or TRBV12-4; 10 nucleotides line up with TRBD1. The CDR3 consists of 15 residues. Losses at the gene ends were 5 bases for V and 1 base for J; bases not matched to a gene: 5. The CDR3 loop is CASSPTDRGSYEQYF. The CDR3 DNA reads as TGTGCCAGCAGTCCCACGGACAGGGGGTCCTACGAGCAGTACTTC.

This clonotype was detected ten times or more. The rearrangement joins TRBV7-9 to TRBJ1-4, with 9 nucleotides matching TRBD1. This CDR3 has 17 amino acids. The germline V gene has CDR1 SEHNR and CDR2 FQNEAQ (reference sequence). J lost 0 bases, V lost 4 bases, and 6 bases had no gene match. CDR3 amino acids: CASSSGTGRSTNEKLFF. CDR3 bases: TGTGCCAGCAGCTCAGGGACAGGGCGATCAACTAATGAAAAACTGTTTTTT. Using reference TRBV7-9 and TRBJ1-4 for the parts outside the CDR3, the full variable domain is DTGVSQNPRHKITKRGQNVTFRCDPISEHNRLYWYRQTLGQGPEFLTYFQNEAQLEKSRLLSDRFSAERPKGSFSTLEIQRTEQGDSAMYLCASSSGTGRSTNEKLFFGSGTQLSVL.

This clonotype occurred many times. The chain joins TRBV4-1 to TRBJ2-7, with TRBD2 matching 8 bases. The V gene's germline CDR1 is MGHRA and CDR2 YSYEKL. Trimming removed 10 bases from V and 6 bases from J; junction bases left unmatched: 20. This CDR3 is 16 amino acids long. For the CDR3, the DNA is TGCGCCACCTCTCGCCCTAGTACTAGCGGACCACGCGAGCAGTACTTC. It yields the protein CATSRPSTSGPREQYF.

This clonotype was observed many times. The chain has TRBV7-2 and TRBJ1-5; 7 bases agree with TRBD1. The V gene's germline CDR1 is SGHTA and CDR2 FQGNSA. With V trimmed by 1 base and J by 3 bases, 9 bases remained unmatched. CDR3 size: 17 residues. CDR3 DNA sequence: TGTGCCAGCAGCTTAGGGGGGACACAGGGGAACAATCAGCCCCAGCATTTT. Translating it yields CASSLGGTQGNNQPQHF. Looking up the rest from reference TRBV7-2 and TRBJ1-5 gives the full variable domain: GAGVSQSPSNKVTEKGKDVELRCDPISGHTALYWYRQSLGQGLEFLIYFQGNSAPDKSGLPSDRFSAERTGGSVSTLTIQRTQQEDSAVYLCASSLGGTQGNNQPQHFGDGTRLSIL.

Of note for this clonotype: This sequence may be a read error, since a much larger clone differs from it by one base. The rearrangement links TRBV20-1 to TRBJ2-5; D not certain. Trimming removed 1 base from V and 4 bases from J, with 10 bases in between. Germline V gene lookup returns CDR1 DFQATT and CDR2 SNEGSKA (reference sequence). The CDR3 runs 13 residues. The CDR3 region has the DNA TGCAGTGCTAGAGTCCCCGGCAGAGAGACCCAGTACTTC. As protein: CSARVPGRETQYF.